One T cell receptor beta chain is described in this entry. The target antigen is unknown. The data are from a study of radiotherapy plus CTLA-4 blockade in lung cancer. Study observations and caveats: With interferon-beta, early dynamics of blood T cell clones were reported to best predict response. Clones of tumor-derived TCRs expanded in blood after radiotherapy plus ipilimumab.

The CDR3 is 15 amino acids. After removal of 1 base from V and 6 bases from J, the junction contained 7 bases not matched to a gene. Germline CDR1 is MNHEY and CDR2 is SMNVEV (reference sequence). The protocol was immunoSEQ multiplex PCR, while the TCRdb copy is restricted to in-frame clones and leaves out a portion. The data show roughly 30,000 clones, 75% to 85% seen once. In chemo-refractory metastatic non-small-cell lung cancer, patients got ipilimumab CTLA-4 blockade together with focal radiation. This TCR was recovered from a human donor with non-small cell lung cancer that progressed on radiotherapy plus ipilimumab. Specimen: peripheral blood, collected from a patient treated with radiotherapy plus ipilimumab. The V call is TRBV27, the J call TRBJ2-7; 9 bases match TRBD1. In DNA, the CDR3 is TGTGCCAGCAGTTTATTGGGGACAGGGATTGGCGAGCAGTACTTC. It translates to CASSLLGTGIGEQYF.